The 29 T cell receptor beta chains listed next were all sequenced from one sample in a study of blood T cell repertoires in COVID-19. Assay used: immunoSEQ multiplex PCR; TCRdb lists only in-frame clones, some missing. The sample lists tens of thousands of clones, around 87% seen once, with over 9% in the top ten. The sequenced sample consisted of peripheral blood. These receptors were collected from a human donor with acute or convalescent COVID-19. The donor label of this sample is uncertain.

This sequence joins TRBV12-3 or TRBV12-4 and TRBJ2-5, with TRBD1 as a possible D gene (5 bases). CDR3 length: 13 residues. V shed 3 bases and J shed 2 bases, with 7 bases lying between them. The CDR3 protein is CASSLTAQETQYF. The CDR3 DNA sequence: TGTGCCAGCAGTTTGACAGCGCAAGAGACCCAGTACTTC.

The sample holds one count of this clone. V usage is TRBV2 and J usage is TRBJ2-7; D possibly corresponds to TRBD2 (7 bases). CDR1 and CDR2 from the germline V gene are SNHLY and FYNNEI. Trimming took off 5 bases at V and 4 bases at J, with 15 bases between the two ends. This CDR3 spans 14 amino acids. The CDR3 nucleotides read TGTGCCAGCAGTAGTGGGGGGGGCTTTTACGAGCAGTACTTC. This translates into CASSSGGGFYEQYF.

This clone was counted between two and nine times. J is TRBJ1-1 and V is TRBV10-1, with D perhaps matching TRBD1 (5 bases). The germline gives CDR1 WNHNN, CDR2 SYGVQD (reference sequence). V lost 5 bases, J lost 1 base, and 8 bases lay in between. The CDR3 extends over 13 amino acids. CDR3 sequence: CASSLDKNTEAFF. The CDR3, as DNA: TGCGCCAGCAGTTTGGACAAGAACACTGAAGCTTTCTTT.

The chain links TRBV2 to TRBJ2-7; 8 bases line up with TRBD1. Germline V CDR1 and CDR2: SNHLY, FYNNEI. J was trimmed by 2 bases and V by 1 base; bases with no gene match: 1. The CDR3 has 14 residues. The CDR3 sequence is CASSEGTGTYEQYF. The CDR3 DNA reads TGTGCCAGCAGTGAAGGGACAGGGACCTACGAGCAGTACTTC.

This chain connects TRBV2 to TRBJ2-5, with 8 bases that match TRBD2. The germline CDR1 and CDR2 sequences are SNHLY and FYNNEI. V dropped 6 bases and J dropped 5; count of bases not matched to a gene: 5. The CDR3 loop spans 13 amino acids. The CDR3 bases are TGTGCCAGCAGCCGGGGGGGCTTGGAGACCCAGTACTTC. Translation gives CASSRGGLETQYF.

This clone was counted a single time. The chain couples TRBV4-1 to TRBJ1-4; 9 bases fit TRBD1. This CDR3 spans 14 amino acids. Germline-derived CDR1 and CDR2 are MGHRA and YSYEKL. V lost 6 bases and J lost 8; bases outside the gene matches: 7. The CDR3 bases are TGCGCCAGCAGGGATTCCGGGACAGGGGAAAAACTGTTTTTT. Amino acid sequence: CASRDSGTGEKLFF.

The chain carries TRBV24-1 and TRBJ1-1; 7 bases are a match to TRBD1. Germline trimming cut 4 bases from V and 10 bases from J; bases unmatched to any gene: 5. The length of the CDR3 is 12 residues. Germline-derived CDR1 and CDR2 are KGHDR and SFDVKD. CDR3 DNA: TGTGCCACCAGTGACCGGACAGGCTCAGCTTTCTTT. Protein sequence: CATSDRTGSAFF.

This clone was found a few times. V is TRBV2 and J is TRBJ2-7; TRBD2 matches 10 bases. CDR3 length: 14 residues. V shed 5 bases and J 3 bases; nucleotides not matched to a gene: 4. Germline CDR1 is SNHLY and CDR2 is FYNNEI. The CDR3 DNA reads TGTGCCAGCAGTCTAGCGGGAGCTGGCTACGAGCAGTACTTC. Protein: CASSLAGAGYEQYF.

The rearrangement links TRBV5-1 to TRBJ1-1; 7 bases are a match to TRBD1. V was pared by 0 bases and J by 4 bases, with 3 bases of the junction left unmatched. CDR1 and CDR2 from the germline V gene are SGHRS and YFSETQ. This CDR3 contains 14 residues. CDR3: CASSLEGGGTEAFF. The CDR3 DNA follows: TGCGCCAGCAGCTTGGAAGGGGGCGGCACTGAAGCTTTCTTT. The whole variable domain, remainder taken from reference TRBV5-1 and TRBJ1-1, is KAGVTQTPRYLIKTRGQQVTLSCSPISGHRSVSWYQQTPGQGLQFLFEYFSETQRNKGNFPGRFSGRQFSNSRSEMNVSTLELGDSALYLCASSLEGGGTEAFFGQGTRLTVV.

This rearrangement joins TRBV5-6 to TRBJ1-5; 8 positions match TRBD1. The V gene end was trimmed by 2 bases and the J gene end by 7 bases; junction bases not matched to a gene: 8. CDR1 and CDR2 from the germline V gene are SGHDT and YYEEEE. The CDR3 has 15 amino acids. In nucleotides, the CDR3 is TGTGCCAGCAGCTTTTATACAGGGGGAGGACAGCCCCAGCATTTT. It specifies CASSFYTGGGQPQHF.

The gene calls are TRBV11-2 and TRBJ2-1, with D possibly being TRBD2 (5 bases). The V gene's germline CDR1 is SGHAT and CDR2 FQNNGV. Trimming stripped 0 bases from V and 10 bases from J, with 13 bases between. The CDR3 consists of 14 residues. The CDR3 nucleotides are TGTGCCAGCAGCTTAGATAAGGGTTCGGGGGAGCAGTTCTTC. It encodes CASSLDKGSGEQFF.

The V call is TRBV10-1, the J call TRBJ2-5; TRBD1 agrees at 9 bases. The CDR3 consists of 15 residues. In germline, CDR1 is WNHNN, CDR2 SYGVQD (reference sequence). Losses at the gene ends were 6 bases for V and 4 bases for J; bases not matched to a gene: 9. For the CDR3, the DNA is TGCGCCAGCAGCGAGGGACAGGGCCCCCGAGAGACCCAGTACTTC. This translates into CASSEGQGPRETQYF.

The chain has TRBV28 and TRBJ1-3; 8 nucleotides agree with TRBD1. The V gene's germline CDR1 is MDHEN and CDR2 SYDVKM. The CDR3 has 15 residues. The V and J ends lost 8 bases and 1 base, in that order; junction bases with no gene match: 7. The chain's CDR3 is CASLADRASGNTIYF. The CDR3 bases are TGTGCCAGCCTAGCGGACAGGGCATCTGGAAACACCATATATTTT.

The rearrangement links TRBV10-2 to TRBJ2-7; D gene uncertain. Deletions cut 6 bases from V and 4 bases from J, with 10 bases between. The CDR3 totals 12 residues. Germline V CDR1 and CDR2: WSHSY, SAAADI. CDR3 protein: CASSPAAYEQYF. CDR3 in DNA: TGCGCCAGCAGCCCCGCCGCGTACGAGCAGTACTTC.

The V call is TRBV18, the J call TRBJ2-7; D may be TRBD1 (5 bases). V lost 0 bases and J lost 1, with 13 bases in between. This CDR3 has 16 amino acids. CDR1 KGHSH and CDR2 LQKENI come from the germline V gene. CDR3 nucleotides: TGTGCCAGCTCACCACCCAACTACGACAGATCCTACGAGCAGTACTTC. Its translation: CASSPPNYDRSYEQYF.

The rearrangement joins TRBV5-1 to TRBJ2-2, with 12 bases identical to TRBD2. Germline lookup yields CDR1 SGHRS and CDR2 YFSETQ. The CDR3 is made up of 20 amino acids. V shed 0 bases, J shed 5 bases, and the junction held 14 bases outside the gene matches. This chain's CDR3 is CASSLGPGLAGPKATGELFF. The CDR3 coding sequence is TGCGCCAGCAGCTTGGGGCCCGGACTAGCGGGGCCGAAAGCTACCGGGGAGCTGTTTTTT. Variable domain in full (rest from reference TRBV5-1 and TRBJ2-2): KAGVTQTPRYLIKTRGQQVTLSCSPISGHRSVSWYQQTPGQGLQFLFEYFSETQRNKGNFPGRFSGRQFSNSRSEMNVSTLELGDSALYLCASSLGPGLAGPKATGELFFGEGSRLTVL.

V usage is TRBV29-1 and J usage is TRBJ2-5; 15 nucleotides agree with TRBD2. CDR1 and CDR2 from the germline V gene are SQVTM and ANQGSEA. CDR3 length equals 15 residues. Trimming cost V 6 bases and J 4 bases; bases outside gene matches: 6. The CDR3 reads CSVGQGLAGGETQYF. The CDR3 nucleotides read TGCAGCGTGGGTCAGGGACTAGCGGGAGGAGAGACCCAGTACTTC.

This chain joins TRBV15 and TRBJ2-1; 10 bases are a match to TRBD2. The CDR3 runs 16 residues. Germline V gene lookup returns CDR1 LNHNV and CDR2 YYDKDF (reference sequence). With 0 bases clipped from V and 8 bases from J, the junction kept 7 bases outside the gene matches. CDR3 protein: CATSRDLGLALDEQFF. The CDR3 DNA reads TGTGCCACCAGCAGAGATCTGGGACTAGCGCTAGATGAGCAGTTCTTC.

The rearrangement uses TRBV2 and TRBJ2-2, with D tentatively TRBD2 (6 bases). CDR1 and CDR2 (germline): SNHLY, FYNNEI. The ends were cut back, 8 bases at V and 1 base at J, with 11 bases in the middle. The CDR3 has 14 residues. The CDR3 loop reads CASRLGGNTGELFF. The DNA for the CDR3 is TGTGCCAGCCGCCTCGGGGGGAACACCGGGGAGCTGTTTTTT.

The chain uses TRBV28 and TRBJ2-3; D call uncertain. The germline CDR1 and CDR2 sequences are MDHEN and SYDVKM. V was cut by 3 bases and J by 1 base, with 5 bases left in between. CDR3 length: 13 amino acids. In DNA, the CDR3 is TGTGCCAGCAGTTTCATAGGCACAGATACGCAGTATTTT. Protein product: CASSFIGTDTQYF.

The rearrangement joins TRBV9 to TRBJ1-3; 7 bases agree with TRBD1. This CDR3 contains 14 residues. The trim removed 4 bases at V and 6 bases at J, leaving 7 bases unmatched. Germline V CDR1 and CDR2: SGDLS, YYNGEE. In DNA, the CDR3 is TGTGCCAGCAGCCTCGACAGGGCTGCAAACACCATATATTTT. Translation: CASSLDRAANTIYF. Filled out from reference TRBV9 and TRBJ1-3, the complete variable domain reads DSGVTQTPKHLITATGQRVTLRCSPRSGDLSVYWYQQSLDQGLQFLIQYYNGEERAKGNILERFSAQQFPDLHSELNLSSLELGDSALYFCASSLDRAANTIYFGEGSWLTVV.

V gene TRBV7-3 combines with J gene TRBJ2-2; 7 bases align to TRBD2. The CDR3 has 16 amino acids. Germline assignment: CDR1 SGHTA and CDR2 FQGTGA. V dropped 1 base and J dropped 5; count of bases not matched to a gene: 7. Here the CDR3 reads CASSLSSGRATGELFF. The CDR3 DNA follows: TGTGCCAGCAGCTTAAGTTCGGGGAGGGCAACCGGGGAGCTGTTTTTT.

The chain's CDR3 is CASSQTVAFTEAFF. The CDR3 DNA sequence: TGTGCCAGCAGTCAGACAGTTGCCTTCACTGAAGCTTTCTTT. The chain has TRBV6-5 and TRBJ1-1, with D perhaps TRBD1 (5 bases). The ends were cut back, 5 bases at V and 4 bases at J, with 14 bases in the middle. The CDR3 is 14 amino acids. The germline gives CDR1 MNHEY, CDR2 SVGAGI.

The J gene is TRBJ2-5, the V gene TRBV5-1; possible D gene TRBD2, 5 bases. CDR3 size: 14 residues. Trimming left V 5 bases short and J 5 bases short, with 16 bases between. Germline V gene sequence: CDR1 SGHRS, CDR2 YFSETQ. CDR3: CASSGGSAEETQYF. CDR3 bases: TGCGCCAGCAGTGGCGGGTCGGCGGAGGAGACCCAGTACTTC.

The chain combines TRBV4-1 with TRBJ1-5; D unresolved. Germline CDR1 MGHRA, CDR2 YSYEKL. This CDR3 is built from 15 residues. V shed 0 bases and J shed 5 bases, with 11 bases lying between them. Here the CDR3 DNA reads TGCGCCAGCAGCCAAGATGGGCAGTCCCATCAGCCCCAGCATTTT. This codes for CASSQDGQSHQPQHF.

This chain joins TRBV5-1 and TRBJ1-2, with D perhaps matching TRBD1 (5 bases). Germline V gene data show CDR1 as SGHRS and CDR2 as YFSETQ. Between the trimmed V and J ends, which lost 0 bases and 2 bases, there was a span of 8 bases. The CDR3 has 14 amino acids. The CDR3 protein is CASSLGGDNYGYTF. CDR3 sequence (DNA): TGCGCCAGCAGCTTGGGCGGGGACAACTATGGCTACACCTTC.

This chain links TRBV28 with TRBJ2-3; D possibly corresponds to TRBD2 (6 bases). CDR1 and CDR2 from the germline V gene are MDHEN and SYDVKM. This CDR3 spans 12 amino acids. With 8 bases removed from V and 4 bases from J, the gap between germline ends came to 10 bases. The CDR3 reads CASQGGSDTQYF. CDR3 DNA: TGTGCCAGCCAGGGAGGCTCAGATACGCAGTATTTT.

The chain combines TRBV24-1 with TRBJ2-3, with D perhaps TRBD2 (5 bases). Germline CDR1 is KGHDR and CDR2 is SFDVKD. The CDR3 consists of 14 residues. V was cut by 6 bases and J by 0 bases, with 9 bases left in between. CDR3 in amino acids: CATSRDDSTDTQYF. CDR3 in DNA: TGTGCCACCAGTCGGGATGACAGCACAGATACGCAGTATTTT.

The CDR3 protein is CASSLVAATNTGELFF. The CDR3 DNA sequence: TGTGCCAGCAGCTTAGTGGCGGCCACGAACACCGGGGAGCTGTTTTTT. The rearrangement uses TRBV11-2 and TRBJ2-2; D unresolved. The CDR3 has 16 residues. The V end lost 1 base, the J end lost 0 bases, and 9 bases lay between the germline ends. The germline CDR1 and CDR2 sequences are SGHAT and FQNNGV. Drawing the rest from reference TRBV11-2 and TRBJ2-2, the complete variable domain is EAGVAQSPRYKIIEKRQSVAFWCNPISGHATLYWYQQILGQGPKLLIQFQNNGVVDDSQLPKDRFSAERLKGVDSTLKIQPAKLEDSAVYLCASSLVAATNTGELFFGEGSRLTVL.